This T cell receptor beta chain originates from a study of T cell responses to AZD1222 COVID-19 vaccine. Regarding the study as a whole: There were mostly white British donors and more females than males, and clonal diversity was possibly underestimated. When two AZD1222 doses had been given, Spike-specific TCR breadth and depth rose. Repertoire collection took place solely once the T cell response had peaked.

Germline V gene data show CDR1 as SGHAT and CDR2 as FQNNGV. Trimming left V 5 bases short and J 0 bases short, with 8 bases between. CDR3 length equals 13 residues. Second-dose recipients at about 4 or about 12 weeks were treated as one pooled group. The table came from immunoSEQ multiplex PCR; TCRdb's copy has only in-frame clones and leaves some out. The table has some 99,000 clones, roughly 90% seen once; the top ten hold 16%. As regards this clone: Its specificity is not known.

The chain carries TRBV11-2 and TRBJ2-7; D gene unclear. Sequencing was performed on peripheral blood, taken 28 days after the second AZD1222 dose. The sequence derives from an adult who received the AZD1222 COVID-19 vaccine. The DNA for the CDR3 is TGTGCCAGCAGCCGAGATATCTCCTACGAGCAGTACTTC. Residues: CASSRDISYEQYF.